Each of the 21 T cell receptor beta chains below was sequenced from the same sample in a study of blood T cell repertoires in COVID-19. Profiled with immunoSEQ multiplex PCR; TCRdb holds only in-frame clones, not every one. The profile shows 100,000 or so clones, around four fifths of them singletons. Sequenced sample: peripheral blood. The receptors here all came from a woman in her seventies with acute or convalescent COVID-19.

V gene TRBV4-1 combines with J gene TRBJ1-2; 8 bases are a match to TRBD1. CDR1 and CDR2 from the germline V gene are MGHRA and YSYEKL. V lost 4 bases to trimming and J lost 5 bases; unmatched junction nucleotides: 9. The CDR3 contains 15 residues. In DNA, the CDR3 is TGCGCCAGCAGCCTGAGGACAGGGCTTACTTATGGCTACACCTTC. Translated, it gives CASSLRTGLTYGYTF.

This clone came up a few times. V and J are TRBV7-9 and TRBJ2-7, with 7 positions matching TRBD1. With V trimmed by 4 bases and J by 2 bases, 8 bases remained unmatched. The germline V gene has CDR1 SEHNR and CDR2 FQNEAQ (reference sequence). CDR3 size: 15 residues. The CDR3 region is CASSSNRGATYEQYF. The CDR3 region has the DNA TGTGCCAGCAGCTCGAACAGGGGCGCAACCTACGAGCAGTACTTC.

The chain carries TRBV30 and TRBJ2-5, with D possibly matching TRBD2 (7 bases). The germline gives CDR1 GTSNPN, CDR2 SVGIG (reference sequence). The V and J ends lost 5 bases and 5 bases respectively, with 18 bases between them. This CDR3 is 14 amino acids long. The CDR3 DNA is TGTGCCTGGGGTAGGGGGGGGGCTGGGGAGACCCAGTACTTC. Its protein is CAWGRGGAGETQYF.

The chain carries TRBV11-2 and TRBJ2-5; 8 bases map to TRBD1. V shed 3 bases and J 2 bases; nucleotides not matched to a gene: 5. In germline, CDR1 is SGHAT, CDR2 FQNNGV. The CDR3 runs 15 residues. The CDR3 nucleotides read TGTGCCAGCAGCTTCGGACAGGGACCTCAAGAGACCCAGTACTTC. Its translation: CASSFGQGPQETQYF.

CDR3 in amino acids: CASSPGGQGANYGYTF. For the CDR3, the DNA is TGTGCCAGCAGCCCGGGGGGACAGGGCGCTAACTATGGCTACACCTTC. The gene calls are TRBV7-8 and TRBJ1-2; 9 nucleotides align to TRBD1. CDR3 length equals 16 residues. Germline-derived CDR1 and CDR2 are SGHVS and FQNEAQ. V trimming: 5 bases; J trimming: 0 bases; junction bases outside the gene matches: 7.

This sequence joins TRBV30 and TRBJ1-5; D remains ambiguous. CDR1 and CDR2 (germline): GTSNPN, SVGIG (reference sequence). The V gene lost 0 bases and the J gene lost 0 bases, with 3 bases spanning the gap. This CDR3 contains 13 residues. The CDR3 region has the DNA TGTGCCTGGAGTGTAGCTAGCAATCAGCCCCAGCATTTT. Translation: CAWSVASNQPQHF. Combining the CDR3 with reference TRBV30 and TRBJ1-5 gives the whole variable domain SQTIHQWPATLVQPVGSPLSLECTVEGTSNPNLYWYRQAAGRGLQLLFYSVGIGQISSEVPQNLSASRPQDRQFILSSKKLLLSDSGFYLCAWSVASNQPQHFGDGTRLSIL.

This chain joins TRBV19 and TRBJ2-1; TRBD2 matches at 11 bases. The CDR3 loop spans 16 amino acids. Germline CDR1 is LNHDA and CDR2 is SQIVND (reference sequence). The V segment lost 5 bases and the J segment 1 base; nucleotides outside the gene matches: 4. The CDR3 here is CASSLTSGGSYNEQFF. CDR3 coding DNA: TGTGCCAGTAGTCTAACTAGCGGGGGTTCCTACAATGAGCAGTTCTTC.

Comment on this clone: The same CDR3 also results from other DNA sequences found in this sample. The CDR3, as DNA: TGCGCCAGCAGCTTGACTAGCGGCGGCTACGAGCAGTACTTC. It codes for CASSLTSGGYEQYF. V is TRBV5-1 and J is TRBJ2-7; 8 bases map to TRBD2. Germline lookup yields CDR1 SGHRS and CDR2 YFSETQ. The CDR3 consists of 14 residues. Germline trimming cut 1 base from V and 3 bases from J; bases unmatched to any gene: 3.

The genes are TRBV5-1 and TRBJ2-7, with 7 bases lining up with TRBD1. Trimming at V came to 3 bases and at J to 3 bases, leaving 15 bases not matched to a gene. Germline V gives CDR1 SGHRS, CDR2 YFSETQ. This CDR3 comprises 17 residues. This CDR3 reads CASSSLSPRQGVYEQYF. The CDR3 nucleotides read TGCGCCAGCAGCTCCTTATCCCCCAGACAGGGCGTCTACGAGCAGTACTTC.

The gene calls are TRBV30 and TRBJ1-3; possibly TRBD1 for D (5 bases). There are 14 residues in the CDR3. Between the trimmed V and J ends, which lost 1 base and 2 bases, there was a span of 9 bases. Germline loops: CDR1 GTSNPN, CDR2 SVGIG (reference sequence). In DNA form, the CDR3 reads TGTGCCTGGAGTGGGACATGGGCTGGAAACACCATATATTTT. Its protein product is CAWSGTWAGNTIYF. Drawing the rest from reference TRBV30 and TRBJ1-3, the complete variable domain is SQTIHQWPATLVQPVGSPLSLECTVEGTSNPNLYWYRQAAGRGLQLLFYSVGIGQISSEVPQNLSASRPQDRQFILSSKKLLLSDSGFYLCAWSGTWAGNTIYFGEGSWLTVV.

The V and J genes are TRBV24-1 and TRBJ2-2; 7 bases agree with TRBD1. This CDR3 contains 15 residues. The germline gives CDR1 KGHDR, CDR2 SFDVKD. The V and J ends lost 5 bases and 3 bases, in that order; junction bases with no gene match: 5. In DNA, the CDR3 is TGTGCCACCAGTGGGTGGCAGGGGGACACCGGGGAGCTGTTTTTT. This translates into CATSGWQGDTGELFF.

The chain employs TRBV5-5 and TRBJ2-7; TRBD2 is a possible D gene (7 bases). CDR3 length: 15 amino acids. V lost 4 bases and J lost 2, with 16 bases in between. Germline V gives CDR1 SGHKS, CDR2 YYEKEE (reference sequence). Here the CDR3 reads CASSLQGGDPYEQYF. The CDR3 nucleotides are TGTGCCAGCAGCCTTCAAGGGGGGGACCCCTACGAGCAGTACTTC.

V and J are TRBV4-1 and TRBJ2-1; 15 bases match TRBD2. The germline gives CDR1 MGHRA, CDR2 YSYEKL. V was pared by 1 base and J by 0 bases, with 4 bases of the junction left unmatched. The CDR3 is 19 amino acids. The DNA for the CDR3 is TGCGCCAGCAGCCAAGTAGGGACTAGCGGGGGGAGCTCCTACAATGAGCAGTTCTTC. Protein: CASSQVGTSGGSSYNEQFF.

This clone was seen only once. V is TRBV3-1 (or the pseudogene TRBV3-2) and J is TRBJ2-7; weak D call: TRBD2 (5 bases). The V gene's germline CDR1 is LGHDT and CDR2 YNNKEL (reference sequence). V lost 4 bases to trimming and J lost 3 bases, with 16 bases between them. This CDR3 has 15 amino acids. DNA for the CDR3: TGTGCCAGCAGCCCCCAGAGGGCGATCGGCTACGAGCAGTACTTC. Its translation is CASSPQRAIGYEQYF.

The genes are TRBV5-5 and TRBJ1-2, with D possibly TRBD1 on 5 matching bases. Per germline, CDR1 SGHKS and CDR2 YYEKEE (reference sequence). The ends were cut back, 3 bases at V and 7 bases at J, with 19 bases in the middle. This CDR3 comprises 15 residues. CDR3 coding DNA: TGTGCCAGCAGCTGGGACTGGGACGGGGCGAGTGGCTACACCTTC. It is translated as CASSWDWDGASGYTF.

This sequence joins TRBV5-1 and TRBJ2-1, with TRBD2 matching over 12 bases. The CDR3 length is 16 residues. Germline-derived CDR1 and CDR2 are SGHRS and YFSETQ. V dropped 0 bases and J dropped 6; count of bases not matched to a gene: 4. The DNA for the CDR3 is TGCGCCAGCAGCTTGGTACTAGCGGGGGGTCGCAATGAGCAGTTCTTC. It yields the protein CASSLVLAGGRNEQFF.

The chain has TRBV12-5 and TRBJ2-5; D possibly corresponds to TRBD1 (5 bases). V was pared by 0 bases and J by 8 bases, with 7 bases between. Germline lookup yields CDR1 LGHNT and CDR2 FRNRAP. CDR3 length equals 12 residues. CDR3 region: CASGLVGVTQYF. Written as DNA, the CDR3 is TGTGCTAGTGGTTTGGTAGGGGTCACCCAGTACTTC.

The chain is built from TRBV6-2 or TRBV6-3 and TRBJ2-5; weak D call: TRBD2 (6 bases). Germline assignment: CDR1 MNHEY and CDR2 SVGEGT. Trimming pared 5 bases from V and 4 bases from J, leaving 11 bases between. CDR3 length equals 13 residues. CDR3 region: CASSILALETQYF. In nucleotides, the CDR3 is TGTGCCAGCAGTATTCTAGCGCTAGAGACCCAGTACTTC.

The chain employs TRBV4-3 and TRBJ1-3; D unresolved. The germline CDR1 and CDR2 sequences are LGHNA and YSLEER. Deletions cut 0 bases from V and 9 bases from J, with 12 bases between. The CDR3 sequence is 14 residues long. CDR3 region: CASSQDVGVGTIYF. In nucleotides, the CDR3 is TGCGCCAGCAGCCAAGACGTGGGCGTGGGCACCATATATTTT.

The chain links TRBV30 to TRBJ1-2; D may be TRBD1 (6 bases). The V gene lost 2 bases and the J gene lost 4 bases, with 17 bases spanning the gap. CDR3 length: 15 amino acids. CDR1 and CDR2 (germline): GTSNPN, SVGIG (reference sequence). For the CDR3, the DNA is TGTGCCTGGAGTCCCCTTGTTAGACAGGCCTATGGCTACACCTTC. Amino acids: CAWSPLVRQAYGYTF.

The chain uses TRBV19 and TRBJ2-1, with 7 bases lining up with TRBD1. J gave up 6 bases and V 3 bases, and 8 bases lay outside the gene matches. Germline-derived CDR1 and CDR2 are LNHDA and SQIVND (reference sequence). The CDR3 consists of 15 residues. This CDR3 is CASSITGTVFNEQFF. The CDR3 DNA is TGTGCCAGTAGTATCACCGGGACAGTTTTCAATGAGCAGTTCTTC.